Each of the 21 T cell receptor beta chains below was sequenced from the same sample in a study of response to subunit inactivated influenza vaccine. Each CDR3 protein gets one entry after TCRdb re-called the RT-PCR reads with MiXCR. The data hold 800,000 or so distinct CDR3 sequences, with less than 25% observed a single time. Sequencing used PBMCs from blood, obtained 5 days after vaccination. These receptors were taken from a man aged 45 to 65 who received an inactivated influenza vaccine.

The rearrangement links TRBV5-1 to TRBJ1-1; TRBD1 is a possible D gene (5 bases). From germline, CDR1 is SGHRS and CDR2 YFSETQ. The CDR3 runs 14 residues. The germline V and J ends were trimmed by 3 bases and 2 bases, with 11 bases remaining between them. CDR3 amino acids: CASSSQGINTEAFF. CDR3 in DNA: TGCGCCAGCAGCTCCCAGGGCATCAACACTGAAGCTTTCTTT.

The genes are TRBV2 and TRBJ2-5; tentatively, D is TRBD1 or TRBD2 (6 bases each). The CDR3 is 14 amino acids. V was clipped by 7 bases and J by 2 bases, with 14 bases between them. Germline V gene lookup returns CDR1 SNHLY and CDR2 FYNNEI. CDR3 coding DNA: TGTGCCAGCAAAAAGGGAGGACAGCAAGAGACCCAGTACTTC. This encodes CASKKGGQQETQYF.

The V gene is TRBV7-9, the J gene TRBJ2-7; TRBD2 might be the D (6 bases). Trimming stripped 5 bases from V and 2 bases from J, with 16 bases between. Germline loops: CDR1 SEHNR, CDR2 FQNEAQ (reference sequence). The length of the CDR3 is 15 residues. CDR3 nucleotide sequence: TGTGCCAGCAGCCCTGGCGGGCGGGGCACCTACGAGCAGTACTTC. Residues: CASSPGGRGTYEQYF.

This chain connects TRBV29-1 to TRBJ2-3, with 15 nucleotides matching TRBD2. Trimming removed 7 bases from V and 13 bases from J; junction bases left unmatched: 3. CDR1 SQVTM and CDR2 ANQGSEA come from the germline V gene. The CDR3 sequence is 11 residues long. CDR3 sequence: CSAGTSGRKYF. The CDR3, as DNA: TGCAGCGCCGGGACTAGCGGGAGGAAGTATTTT.

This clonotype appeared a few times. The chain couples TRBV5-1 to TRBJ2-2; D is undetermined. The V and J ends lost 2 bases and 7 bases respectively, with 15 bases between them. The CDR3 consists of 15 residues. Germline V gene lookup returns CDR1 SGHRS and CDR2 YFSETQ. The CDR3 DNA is TGCGCCAGCAGCTTTTTGCAGGCTGGTATCGGGGAGCTGTTTTTT. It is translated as CASSFLQAGIGELFF.

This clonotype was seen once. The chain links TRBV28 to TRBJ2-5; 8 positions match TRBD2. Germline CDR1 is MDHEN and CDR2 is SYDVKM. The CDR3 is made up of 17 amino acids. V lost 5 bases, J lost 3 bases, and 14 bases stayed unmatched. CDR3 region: CASSASMGLVGEETQYF. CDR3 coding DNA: TGTGCCAGCAGTGCCTCAATGGGACTAGTAGGAGAAGAGACCCAGTACTTC.

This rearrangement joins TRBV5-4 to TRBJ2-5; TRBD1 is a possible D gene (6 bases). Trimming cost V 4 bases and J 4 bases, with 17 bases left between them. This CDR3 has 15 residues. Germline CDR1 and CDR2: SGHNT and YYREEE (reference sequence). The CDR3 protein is CASSDRQAHAETQYF. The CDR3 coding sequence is TGTGCCAGCAGCGATAGACAGGCCCATGCAGAGACCCAGTACTTC.

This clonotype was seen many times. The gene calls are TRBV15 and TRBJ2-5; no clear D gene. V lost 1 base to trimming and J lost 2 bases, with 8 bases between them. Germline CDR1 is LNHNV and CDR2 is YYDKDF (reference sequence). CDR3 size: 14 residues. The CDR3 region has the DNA TGTGCCACCAGCAGAGCTCCCGGACAAGAGACCCAGTACTTC. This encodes CATSRAPGQETQYF.

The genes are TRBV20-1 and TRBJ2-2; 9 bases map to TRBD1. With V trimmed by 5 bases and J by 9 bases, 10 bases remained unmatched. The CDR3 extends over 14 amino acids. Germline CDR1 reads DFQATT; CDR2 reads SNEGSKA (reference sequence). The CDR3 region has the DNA TGCAGTGCTGGGAAGACAGGGGGGGAGTGGGAGCTGTTTTTT. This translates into CSAGKTGGEWELFF.

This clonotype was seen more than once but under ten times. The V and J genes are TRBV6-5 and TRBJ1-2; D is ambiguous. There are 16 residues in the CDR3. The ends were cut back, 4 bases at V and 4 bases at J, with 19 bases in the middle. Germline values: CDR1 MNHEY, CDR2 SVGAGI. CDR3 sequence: CASSSPRADGSYGYTF. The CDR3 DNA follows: TGTGCCAGCAGTTCCCCCCGAGCGGATGGGAGCTATGGCTACACCTTC.

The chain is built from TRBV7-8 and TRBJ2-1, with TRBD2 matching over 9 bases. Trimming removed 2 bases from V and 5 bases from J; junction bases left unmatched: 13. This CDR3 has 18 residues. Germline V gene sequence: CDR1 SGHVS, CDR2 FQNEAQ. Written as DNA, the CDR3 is TGTGCCAGCAGCTTACGAGTGCGCCCAGCGGGAGGCCACAATGAGCAGTTCTTC. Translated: CASSLRVRPAGGHNEQFF.

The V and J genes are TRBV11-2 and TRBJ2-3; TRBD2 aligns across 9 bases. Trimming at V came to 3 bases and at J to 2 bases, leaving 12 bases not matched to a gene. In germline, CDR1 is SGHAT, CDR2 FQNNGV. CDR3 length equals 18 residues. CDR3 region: CASSLISGSRGNTDTQYF. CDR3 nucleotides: TGTGCCAGCAGCTTGATTAGCGGGAGCCGAGGGAACACAGATACGCAGTATTTT.

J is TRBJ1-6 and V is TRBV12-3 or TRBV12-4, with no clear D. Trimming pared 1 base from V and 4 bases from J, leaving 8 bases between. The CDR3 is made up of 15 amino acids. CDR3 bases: TGTGCCAGCAGTTTAGGGCAGATTTATAATTCACCCCTCCACTTT. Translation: CASSLGQIYNSPLHF.

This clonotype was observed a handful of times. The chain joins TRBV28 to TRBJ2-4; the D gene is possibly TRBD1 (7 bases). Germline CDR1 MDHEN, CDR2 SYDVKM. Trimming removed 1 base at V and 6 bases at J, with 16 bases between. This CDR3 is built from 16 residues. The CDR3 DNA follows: TGTGCCAGCAGTTTATTAGCAGGGGGGCGAGTAAACATTCAGTACTTC. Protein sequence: CASSLLAGGRVNIQYF.

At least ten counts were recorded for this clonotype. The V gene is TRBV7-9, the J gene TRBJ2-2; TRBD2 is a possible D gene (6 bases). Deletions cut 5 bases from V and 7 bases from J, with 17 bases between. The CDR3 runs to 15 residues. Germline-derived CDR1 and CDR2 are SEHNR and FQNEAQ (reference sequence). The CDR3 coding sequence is TGTGCCAGCAGCACAAAAACGGCGGGGATCGGGGAGCTGTTTTTT. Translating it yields CASSTKTAGIGELFF.

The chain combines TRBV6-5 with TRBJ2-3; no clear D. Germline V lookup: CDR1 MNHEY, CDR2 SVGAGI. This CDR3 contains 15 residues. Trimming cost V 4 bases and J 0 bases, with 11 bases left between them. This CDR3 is CASSWAGQSTDTQYF. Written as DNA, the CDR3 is TGTGCCAGCAGTTGGGCAGGTCAAAGCACAGATACGCAGTATTTT.

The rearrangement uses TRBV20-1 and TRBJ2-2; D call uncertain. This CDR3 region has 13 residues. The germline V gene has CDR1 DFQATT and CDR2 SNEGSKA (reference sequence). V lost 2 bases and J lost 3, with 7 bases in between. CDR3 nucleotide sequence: TGCAGTGCTAGATCTGTGGACACCGGGGAGCTGTTTTTT. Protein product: CSARSVDTGELFF.

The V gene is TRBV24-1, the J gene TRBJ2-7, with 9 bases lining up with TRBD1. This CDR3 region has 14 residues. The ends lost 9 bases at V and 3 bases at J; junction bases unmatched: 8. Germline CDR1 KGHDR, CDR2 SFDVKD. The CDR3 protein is CATYSRDRDYEQYF. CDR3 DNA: TGTGCCACCTACTCCCGGGACAGGGACTACGAGCAGTACTTC.

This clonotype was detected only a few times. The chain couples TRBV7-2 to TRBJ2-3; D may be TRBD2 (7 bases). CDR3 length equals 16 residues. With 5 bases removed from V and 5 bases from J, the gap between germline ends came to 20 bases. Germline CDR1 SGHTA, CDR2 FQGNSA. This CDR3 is CASSPGAAGAVDTQYF. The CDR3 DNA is TGTGCCAGCAGCCCTGGGGCGGCGGGGGCCGTAGATACGCAGTATTTT.

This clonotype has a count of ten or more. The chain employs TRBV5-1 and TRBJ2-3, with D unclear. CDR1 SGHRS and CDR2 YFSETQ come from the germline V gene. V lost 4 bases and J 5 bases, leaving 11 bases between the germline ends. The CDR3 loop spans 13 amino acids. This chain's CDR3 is CASSVDSRDTQYF. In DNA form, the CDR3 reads TGCGCCAGCAGCGTGGATAGCCGAGATACGCAGTATTTT. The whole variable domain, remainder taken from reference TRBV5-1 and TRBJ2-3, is KAGVTQTPRYLIKTRGQQVTLSCSPISGHRSVSWYQQTPGQGLQFLFEYFSETQRNKGNFPGRFSGRQFSNSRSEMNVSTLELGDSALYLCASSVDSRDTQYFGPGTRLTVL.

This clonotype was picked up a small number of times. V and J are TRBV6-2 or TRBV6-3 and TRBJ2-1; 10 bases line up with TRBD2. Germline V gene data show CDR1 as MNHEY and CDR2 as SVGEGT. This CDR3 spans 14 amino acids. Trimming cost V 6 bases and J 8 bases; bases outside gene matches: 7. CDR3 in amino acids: CASRLLAGGYEQFF. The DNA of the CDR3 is TGTGCCAGCAGGTTATTAGCGGGAGGCTATGAGCAGTTCTTC.